Described below is a single T cell receptor beta chain sequence and its context. Antigen specificity is unknown. This specimen comes from a study of T cell responses to AZD1222 COVID-19 vaccine. Overall study findings and caveats: Spike-spanning, vaccine-associated CD4 TCRs were dominant at 160-218 and 743-854. Donors skewed white British and female; clonal diversity was possibly underestimated. Sampling captured repertoires only after the peak T cell response.

Germline V CDR1 and CDR2: SNHLY, FYNNEI. V was clipped by 7 bases and J by 4 bases; unmatched bases: 9. The CDR3 runs to 15 residues. The assay was immunoSEQ multiplex PCR, and TCRdb's table has in-frame clones only and misses some. Of more than 100,000 clones listed, 91% are singletons. Sequenced here: peripheral blood, sampled on day 0 of AZD1222 vaccination. This receptor was taken from an adult in good health. V usage is TRBV2 and J usage is TRBJ2-1, with 8 bases identical to TRBD2. The CDR3 sequence is CASTTSGWGYNEQFF. The CDR3 nucleotides are TGTGCCAGCACTACTAGCGGATGGGGTTACAATGAGCAGTTCTTC.